This T cell receptor (beta chain) is from a study of CD8+ T cells in alopecia areata. The wider study: Among treated patients, oral tofacitinib was administered at 5 to 10 mg twice daily. Regarding the study as a whole: Clonality in lesional scalp, especially alopecia totalis/universalis, exceeded that of normal scalp. The study found TCR sharing across patients less clear than in mice, possibly for HLA reasons.

It was cDNA, reverse transcribed from extracted RNA, that served as the sequencing template. The table came from immunoSEQ multiplex PCR; TCRdb's copy has only in-frame clones and leaves some out. The sample has approximately 280,000 clones; nearly 60% are singletons. The sample's treatment: oral pan-JAK inhibitor, 5-10 mg twice daily. Sampling of alopecia areata patients yielded lesional scalp punch biopsies as well as peripheral blood. As to this clone: The antigen is not known.

The germline V gene encodes CDR1 MDHEN and CDR2 SYDVKM. Trimming left V 8 bases short and J 3 bases short, with 11 bases between. The CDR3 contains 12 residues. The chain uses TRBV28 and TRBJ2-7; D remains ambiguous. The clonotype was recovered from a human donor with alopecia areata. The material sequenced was CD4+ T cells sorted from blood, taken at week 24, from a patient treated with tofacitinib. The CDR3 DNA follows: TGTGCCAGCGGTCCTTTGGGCTACGAGCAGTACTTC. This codes for CASGPLGYEQYF.